The clone carrying this T cell receptor beta chain was picked up one time. This CDR3 spans 12 amino acids. Germline loops: CDR1 SEHNR, CDR2 FQNEAQ (reference sequence). V shed 5 bases and J shed 5 bases, with 6 bases lying between them. Only in-frame clones appear in the TCRdb table, and some are missing; sequencing was by immunoSEQ multiplex PCR. Of fewer than 180,000 clones listed, approximately 86% are singletons. The sample originates from a study of blood T cell repertoires in COVID-19. Study details: There were acute and convalescent COVID-19 samples, and they came from the United States, Italy and Spain. Sample material is recorded as cDNA or gDNA derived from T cells, B-cell-depleted T cells, or PBMCs.

V gene TRBV7-9 combines with J gene TRBJ2-2; D is ambiguous. The material sequenced was peripheral blood. The receptor's source is a woman aged 55-69 years with active or convalescent COVID-19. CDR3 in amino acids: CASSIVTGELFF. CDR3 bases: TGTGCCAGCAGCATCGTAACCGGGGAGCTGTTTTTT.